This TCR beta chain was identified during a study of yellow fever vaccine responses in identical twins. The CDR3 loop spans 15 amino acids. CDR1 and CDR2 from the germline V gene are SGHKS and YYEKEE (reference sequence). V was shortened by 0 bases and J by 2 bases, with 11 bases between the two germline ends. Study outcomes and limitations: In identical twins, vaccine T cell responses appeared partly shared and partly individual.

TCRdb itself ran the RT-PCR reads through MiXCR, one entry per CDR3 protein. Among about 8,700 distinct CDR3 sequences listed, approximately 80% were seen once. Note on this clonotype: Its antigen is undetermined.

The rearrangement links TRBV5-5 to TRBJ1-2; possible D gene TRBD1, 5 bases. The TCR was taken from a woman under 30 who received the yellow fever vaccine. The sequences come from T cells from blood (PBMCs), unsorted or a sorted subset (not recorded which), collected before or after yellow fever vaccination (not recorded which). CDR3 region: CASSLAVGGNYGYTF. The DNA for the CDR3 is TGTGCCAGCAGCTTGGCCGTGGGGGGAAACTATGGCTACACCTTC.